This T cell receptor beta chain was captured in a study of Graves' ophthalmopathy and Graves' hyperthyroidism. Regarding the study as a whole: At around 65% sensitivity and about 72% specificity, the model predicted progression of the ophthalmopathy.

The germline V gene encodes CDR1 DFQATT and CDR2 SNEGSKA (reference sequence). The CDR3 has 14 amino acids. The V gene lost 1 base and the J gene lost 5 bases, with 11 bases spanning the gap. New diagnoses, under 2 months' duration, and ages 18 to 65 characterized the hyperthyroidism patients. Excluded: other autoimmune disease, uncontrolled infection, pregnancy or lactation. TCR beta CDR3 regions were amplified from RNA transcripts. HTBI-primed RT-PCR formed the first round, and a multiplex PCR formed the second. One entry per CDR3 protein results from TCRdb running MiXCR on the multiplex PCR reads. The sample yields some 1.1 million distinct CDR3 sequences, about two fifths seen once. The table lists this clonotype with many counts. The antigen remains undetermined.

The V call is TRBV20-1, the J call TRBJ1-4; D ambiguous. The source is an adult man with Graves' hyperthyroidism. What was sequenced was peripheral blood or thyroid tissue (not recorded which). The CDR3 sequence: CSARVASGNEKLFF. The CDR3 region has the DNA TGCAGTGCTAGAGTGGCGAGTGGGAATGAAAAACTGTTTTTT.